This is a list of T cell receptor beta chains from one sample in a study of T cells in Graves' hyperthyroidism and ophthalmopathy. TCRdb analysed the multiplex PCR reads with MiXCR anew, one entry per CDR3 protein. The sample records roughly 500,000 distinct CDR3 sequences, around 46% being singletons. Specimen: peripheral blood or thyroid tissue (not recorded which). Receptors originate from an adult woman with Graves' disease, either hyperthyroidism or ophthalmopathy (not recorded which). CDR3s include the opening cysteine and the closing phenylalanine or tryptophan. D genes are given only for firm matches. Clone size appears in some rows only: once, few, many, or a class for an expanded clone.

J,D,V,size,DNA,CDR3
TRBJ1-2,-,TRBV12-5,many,TGTGCTAGTGGTCCCTCCTCAGGCTACTATGGCTACACCTTC,CASGPSSGYYGYTF
TRBJ1-5,-,TRBV12-3/TRBV12-4,many,TGTGCCAGCAGTAGGCGGGACGTACAGCCCCAGCATTTT,CASSRRDVQPQHF
TRBJ2-1,-,TRBV10-3,few,TGTGCCATCAGCAGGGACAAAAACGCTTCTCAGTTCTTC,CAISRDKNASQFF
TRBJ1-1,-,TRBV6-5,many,TGTGCCAGCAGTTACTCGGACAAGACAGCTTTCTTT,CASSYSDKTAFF
TRBJ1-5,TRBD1,TRBV4-1,many,TGCGCCAGCAGCTTAGGCAGGGACAGAAGCAATCAGCCCCAGCATTTT,CASSLGRDRSNQPQHF
TRBJ1-1,-,TRBV6-5,many,TGTGCCAGCAGTTACGGGGGAAGTACTGAAGCTTTCTTT,CASSYGGSTEAFF
TRBJ1-1,-,TRBV12-3/TRBV12-4,-,TGTGCCAGCACCTCCGGGACGGCAAACACTGAAGCTTTCTTT,CASTSGTANTEAFF
TRBJ1-1,TRBD1,TRBV7-2,-,TGTGCCAGCAGCCCGAAGACAGGGCACACTGAAGCTTTCTTT,CASSPKTGHTEAFF
TRBJ2-7,-,TRBV7-8,-,TGTGCCAGCAGTCCGACCCCGGGGGGCGGGAGCGGGGAGCTGTACTTC,CASSPTPGGGSGELYF
TRBJ1-6,TRBD1,TRBV3-1,many,TGTGCCAGCAGCCACGGGACAGGGTTTTCACCCCTCCACTTT,CASSHGTGFSPLHF
TRBJ1-5,TRBD1,TRBV24-1,-,TGTGCCAGCTCACCGGGACAGGGGGCGAATCCCTATCAGCCCCAGCATTTT,CASSPGQGANPYQPQHF
TRBJ2-5,TRBD1,TRBV5-4,-,TGTGCCAGCAGTTTCGGACAGGGGGCTGTAGAGACCCAGTACTTC,CASSFGQGAVETQYF
TRBJ1-5,TRBD1,TRBV2,many,TGTGCCAGCAGTGTGAGGACAGGGCCTGGGGGCAATCAGCCCCAGCATTTT,CASSVRTGPGGNQPQHF
TRBJ2-5,TRBD2,TRBV10-3,-,TGTGCCAGCGGACTAGCTCAAGAGACCCAGTACTTC,CASGLAQETQYF
TRBJ2-5,-,TRBV18,many,TGTGCCAGCTCACCCCCCCATGCCCAAGAGACCCAGTACTTC,CASSPPHAQETQYF
TRBJ2-7,TRBD1,TRBV3-1,many,TGTGCCAGCAGCCAATTAATAACAGGGGGCTACGAGCAGTACTTC,CASSQLITGGYEQYF
TRBJ2-5,-,TRBV11-2,-,TGTGCCAGCAGTCCTACTGGCGGGACCCAAGAGACCCAGTACTTC,CASSPTGGTQETQYF
TRBJ1-6,TRBD1,TRBV10-3,-,TGTGCCATCTCAACGGGACAGGGGGCGCGGAATTCACCCCTCCACTTT,CAISTGQGARNSPLHF
TRBJ2-2,-,TRBV5-1,many,TGCGCCAGCAGTTTTGAGTCTCCCGGGGAGCTGTTTTTT,CASSFESPGELFF
TRBJ2-2,-,TRBV5-4,many,TGTGCCAGCAGCCTAGACTCTCCGGGCACCGGGGAGCTGTTTTTT,CASSLDSPGTGELFF
TRBJ2-6,TRBD2,TRBV10-3,-,TGTGCCATCAGTGAGGTAGCGGGAGTCTCTGGGGCCAACGTCCTGACTTTC,CAISEVAGVSGANVLTF
TRBJ2-7,-,TRBV7-6,-,TGTGCCAGCAGCTTAAGCCGGGACCCAAGTAACGAGCAGTACTTC,CASSLSRDPSNEQYF
TRBJ2-7,-,TRBV12-3/TRBV12-4,many,TGTGCCAGCAGTTTTCGACAGAACTACGAGCAGTACTTC,CASSFRQNYEQYF
TRBJ2-7,TRBD1,TRBV29-1,many,TGCAGCGTTGGGACAGGGCATACCTACGAGCAGTACTTC,CSVGTGHTYEQYF
TRBJ1-1,-,TRBV5-1,many,TGCGCCAGCACTAGGGCAGGGGATAAAGCTTTCTTT,CASTRAGDKAFF
TRBJ1-1,-,TRBV4-1,many,TGCGCCAGCAGCCAAGAGGGATCGGGCAGGGGCACTGAAGCTTTCTTT,CASSQEGSGRGTEAFF
TRBJ2-7,-,TRBV2,many,TGTGCCAGCGAAGATATTCCGAGGGCGGGCGCCTACGAGCAGTACTTC,CASEDIPRAGAYEQYF
TRBJ2-3,-,TRBV2,few,TGTGCCAGCAGTGGTCCTAGCGGCACAGATACGCAGTATTTT,CASSGPSGTDTQYF
TRBJ2-7,-,TRBV20-1,many,TGCAGTGCTCTCGAAGTGACAGACTACGAGCAGTACTTC,CSALEVTDYEQYF
TRBJ2-2,-,TRBV29-1,many,TGCAGCGTTGTCGGTAAAGGCGGGGAGCTGTTTTTT,CSVVGKGGELFF
TRBJ1-3,-,TRBV20-1,many,TGCAGTGCTAGATACCGGGACTCTGGAAACACCATATATTTT,CSARYRDSGNTIYF
TRBJ1-4,-,TRBV12-3/TRBV12-4,many,TGTGCCAGCAGTCCCCGTCTTGCAACTAATGAAAAACTGTTTTTT,CASSPRLATNEKLFF
TRBJ1-2,-,TRBV12-3/TRBV12-4,many,TGTGCCAGCAGTTATCATTTCGGGGGAGATGGCTACACCTTC,CASSYHFGGDGYTF
TRBJ2-5,-,TRBV7-9,-,TGTGCCAGCAGCCACGACCAGGGTTGGCAAGAGACCCAGTACTTC,CASSHDQGWQETQYF
TRBJ1-1,-,TRBV5-6,many,TGTGCCAGCAGCTTCAGTCACAGGGCAACTGAAGCTTTCTTT,CASSFSHRATEAFF
TRBJ2-7,TRBD2,TRBV20-1,many,TGCAGTGCTCCCGGGACTAGCTACGAGCAGTACTTC,CSAPGTSYEQYF
TRBJ1-2,-,TRBV4-3,-,TGCGCCAGCAGCCAAGAGGGACGGCAAAGAGATGGCTACACCTTC,CASSQEGRQRDGYTF
TRBJ1-1,TRBD1,TRBV2,-,TGTGCCAGCGGGTGGGGGGGACAGGGAAACACTGAAGCTTTCTTT,CASGWGGQGNTEAFF
TRBJ2-7,TRBD1,TRBV7-6,-,TGTGCCAGCAGCTCCATCCAGGGGGCGGTTTTCTCATACGAGCAGTACTTC,CASSSIQGAVFSYEQYF
TRBJ2-6,TRBD2,TRBV11-2,-,TGTGCCAGCAGCAGACCGGGACTAGCGGGAGAAACTGGGGCCAACGTCCTGACTTTC,CASSRPGLAGETGANVLTF
TRBJ1-1,-,TRBV20-1,-,TGCAGTGCTAGGGCCAGCGGGAGCACGAACACCGAAGCTTTCTTT,CSARASGSTNTEAFF
TRBJ1-1,-,TRBV29-1,many,TGCAGCGTCCACCGGGACCTCGCTTCGGATGAAGCTTTCTTT,CSVHRDLASDEAFF
TRBJ1-6,-,TRBV7-2,-,TGCGCCAGCAGCCGGGACATCACTCCCAACTCACCCCTCCACTTT,CASSRDITPNSPLHF
TRBJ2-5,TRBD1,TRBV4-1,many,TGCGCCAGCAGCCAAGGGACAGGGGGCTTGAGGGGAGAGACCCAGTACTTC,CASSQGTGGLRGETQYF
TRBJ1-6,-,TRBV6-5,-,TGTGCCAGCAGTGCCAGACTAGCGGGAGGTGATCCCCTCCACTTT,CASSARLAGGDPLHF
TRBJ2-7,-,TRBV29-1,-,TGCAGCGCTGGCTGGGGCTACGAGCAGTACTTC,CSAGWGYEQYF
TRBJ2-7,-,TRBV7-9,many,TGTGCCAGCAGCAAAGACAGTTACTACGAGCAGTACTTC,CASSKDSYYEQYF
TRBJ1-5,-,TRBV19,many,TGTGCCAGTAGTATAGAGGCAGCGCCGGGGCCCCAGCATTTT,CASSIEAAPGPQHF